These 15 T cell receptor beta chains were sequenced from one sample in a study of blood T cell repertoires in COVID-19. Sequencing was performed with immunoSEQ multiplex PCR; in TCRdb, only in-frame clones are kept and a portion is missing. Of some 240,000 clones listed, about 86% are singletons. The sample taken for sequencing was PBMCs or T cells enriched from blood (not recorded which). The receptors stem from a man between 50 and 59 years old who had recovered from COVID-19.

The chain has TRBV7-8 and TRBJ2-7, with 8 bases matching TRBD2. Trimming removed 3 bases from V and 6 bases from J; junction bases left unmatched: 7. Germline V gene sequence: CDR1 SGHVS, CDR2 FQNEAQ. The CDR3 loop spans 14 amino acids. CDR3 in amino acids: CASSFLSGMGEQYF. CDR3 DNA: TGTGCCAGCAGCTTCCTTAGCGGGATGGGCGAGCAGTACTTC.

The chain uses TRBV3-1 (or the pseudogene TRBV3-2) and TRBJ2-1, with a tentative D call TRBD2 (5 bases). This CDR3 comprises 15 residues. Germline lookup yields CDR1 LGHDT and CDR2 YNNKEL (reference sequence). V lost 4 bases and J 7 bases, leaving 17 bases between the germline ends. The chain's CDR3 is CASSLGAGIWNEQFF. For the CDR3, the DNA is TGTGCCAGCAGCCTCGGAGCCGGGATATGGAATGAGCAGTTCTTC.

The chain has TRBV7-6 and TRBJ1-1; D may be TRBD1 (5 bases). The CDR3 sequence is 13 residues long. Germline V gene sequence: CDR1 SGHVS, CDR2 FNYEAQ. Trimming stripped 1 base from V and 10 bases from J, with 13 bases between. The CDR3 bases are TGTGCCAGCAGCTTAGGGGGCTCTAGCGGAGCTTTCTTT. As protein: CASSLGGSSGAFF.

CDR3 sequence: CASSAEPLEQYF. In nucleotides, the CDR3 is TGTGCCAGCAGTGCCGAACCACTCGAGCAGTACTTC. This chain uses TRBV2 with TRBJ2-7, with D unresolved. The CDR3 is 12 residues long. The germline CDR1 and CDR2 sequences are SNHLY and FYNNEI. The V end lost 4 bases, the J end lost 6 bases, and 10 bases lay between the germline ends.

This clone appeared a single time. The chain recombines TRBV7-9 with TRBJ2-3; possibly TRBD1 for D (5 bases). Germline loops: CDR1 SEHNR, CDR2 FQNEAQ (reference sequence). With 2 bases removed from V and 4 bases from J, the gap between germline ends came to 16 bases. This CDR3 region has 16 residues. CDR3 sequence: CASSLFQGFVADTQYF. The CDR3 DNA sequence: TGTGCCAGCAGCTTATTTCAGGGTTTTGTAGCAGATACGCAGTATTTT.

This chain links TRBV18 with TRBJ2-1; TRBD2 matches 11 bases. V was pared by 6 bases and J by 5 bases, with 9 bases of the junction left unmatched. The length of the CDR3 is 16 residues. Germline V gene lookup returns CDR1 KGHSH and CDR2 LQKENI. CDR3 sequence: CASSPKLAGDHNEQFF. Here the CDR3 DNA reads TGTGCCAGCTCTCCAAAACTAGCGGGGGACCACAATGAGCAGTTCTTC.

The chain uses TRBV27 and TRBJ1-1, with 7 positions matching TRBD1. The CDR3 loop spans 15 amino acids. Germline trimming cut 4 bases from V and 4 bases from J; bases unmatched to any gene: 9. The germline V gene encodes CDR1 MNHEY and CDR2 SMNVEV (reference sequence). CDR3 residues: CASSSGTGVGTEAFF. The DNA of the CDR3 is TGTGCCAGCAGTTCTGGAACAGGGGTGGGCACTGAAGCTTTCTTT.

The chain uses TRBV7-9 and TRBJ2-7; no firm D call. The CDR3 covers 16 residues. The germline gives CDR1 SEHNR, CDR2 FQNEAQ (reference sequence). V lost 1 base to trimming and J lost 0 bases, with 13 bases between them. CDR3 amino acids: CASSLVGGVSSYEQYF. CDR3 sequence (DNA): TGTGCCAGCAGCTTAGTCGGCGGAGTAAGCTCCTACGAGCAGTACTTC.

This clone was recorded many times. This sequence joins TRBV4-1 and TRBJ1-6; a possible D gene is TRBD1 (6 bases). The CDR3 sequence is 16 residues long. V dropped 3 bases and J dropped 6 bases, with 15 bases sitting between them. Looked up from germline, CDR1 is MGHRA and CDR2 is YSYEKL. CDR3 sequence reads: CASSQGFGGGNSPLHF. CDR3 DNA sequence: TGCGCCAGCAGCCAGGGGTTTGGGGGCGGTAATTCACCCCTCCACTTT.

V and J are TRBV27 and TRBJ2-2; TRBD1 aligns across 10 bases. The J segment lost 6 bases and the V segment lost 8 bases, leaving 9 bases of the junction unmatched. Germline CDR1 is MNHEY and CDR2 is SMNVEV (reference sequence). The length of the CDR3 is 15 residues. CDR3 residues: CASGRQGASAGELFF. For the CDR3, the DNA is TGTGCCAGCGGACGACAGGGGGCTTCAGCCGGGGAGCTGTTTTTT.

This chain uses TRBV5-1 with TRBJ2-3, with D tentatively TRBD2 (7 bases). CDR3 length: 15 amino acids. Germline V CDR1 and CDR2: SGHRS, YFSETQ. V gave up 2 bases and J gave up 8 bases, with 18 bases separating them. The CDR3 is CASSLSQGRDGTQYF. Written as DNA, the CDR3 is TGCGCCAGCAGCTTAAGCCAGGGGAGGGACGGTACGCAGTATTTT.

CDR3 sequence reads: CATSERDEQFF. In DNA form, the CDR3 reads TGTGCCACCAGTGAGAGGGATGAGCAGTTCTTC. The gene calls are TRBV24-1 and TRBJ2-1, with D possibly being TRBD2 (5 bases). Germline CDR1 KGHDR, CDR2 SFDVKD. V lost 4 bases and J 8 bases, leaving 5 bases between the germline ends. The CDR3 contains 11 residues.

The chain links TRBV6-2 or TRBV6-3 to TRBJ1-1; D is perhaps TRBD1 (6 bases). Trimming cost V 6 bases and J 7 bases, with 18 bases left between them. This CDR3 spans 14 amino acids. Germline V gives CDR1 MNHEY, CDR2 SVGEGT. The CDR3 DNA follows: TGTGCCAGCAGCTTTGGGGGGGACACCTATGAAGCTTTCTTT. It is translated as CASSFGGDTYEAFF.

This chain connects TRBV18 to TRBJ2-7, with D perhaps TRBD1 (6 bases). Germline loops: CDR1 KGHSH, CDR2 LQKENI. The V gene lost 5 bases and the J gene lost 2 bases, with 22 bases spanning the gap. The CDR3 is 17 residues long. Here the CDR3 reads CASSRASGVPNPYEQYF. The CDR3 bases are TGTGCCAGCTCAAGGGCCTCAGGGGTCCCTAACCCCTACGAGCAGTACTTC.

The chain links TRBV30 to TRBJ2-7; maybe TRBD1 (5 bases). The CDR3 consists of 12 residues. V shed 2 bases and J shed 5 bases, with 10 bases lying between them. Germline V CDR1 and CDR2: GTSNPN, SVGIG (reference sequence). The CDR3 bases are TGTGCCTGGAGTACCCAGGGCCACGAGCAGTACTTC. This translates into CAWSTQGHEQYF.